This T cell receptor (beta chain) was profiled in a study of T cells in Graves' hyperthyroidism and ophthalmopathy. The CDR3 runs to 14 residues. The germline V gene encodes CDR1 DFQATT and CDR2 SNEGSKA (reference sequence). V lost 3 bases and J lost 5, with 16 bases in between. RNA transcripts gave rise to amplified TCR beta CDR3 regions. With the HTBI primer set, the TCR CDR3 went through a first round of RT-PCR. MiXCR was run by TCRdb on the multiplex PCR reads, yielding one entry per CDR3 protein. The sample includes about 410,000 distinct CDR3 sequences, about 14% of them seen just once. Study-level results: A model of 13 V-J features distinguished ophthalmopathy from stable hyperthyroidism.

Each 10 ml fresh peripheral blood draw supplied the PBMCs. This clonotype was detected ten times or more. Its antigen is still unknown. The TCR comes from a woman in her thirties with Graves' ophthalmopathy. V and J are TRBV20-1 and TRBJ2-5; no clear D. Sequencing was performed on blood. CDR3 sequence reads: CSASIGSSRETQYF. Written as DNA, the CDR3 is TGCAGTGCTAGCATCGGTTCTAGTAGGGAGACCCAGTACTTC.